One TCR beta chain is described in this entry. The entry originates in a study of blood T cell repertoires in COVID-19. Study at large: From T cells, B-cell-depleted T cells, or PBMCs came the material, which was cDNA or gDNA.

As originally analysed: Amplifying reference gene primers gave estimates of nucleated cell counts. Produced via immunoSEQ multiplex PCR; TCRdb's table is partial and in-frame only. V, J and clone size were drawn from that table, and D and trimming were deduced from the DNA. This repertoire shows 65,000 to 75,000 clones, 83% found once; its top ten account for around two fifths. Germline assignment: CDR1 MNHEY and CDR2 SVGEGT. Losses at the gene ends were 5 bases for V and 4 bases for J; bases not matched to a gene: 8. CDR3 length: 15 residues. This TCR came from an elderly man with acute or convalescent COVID-19. The specimen was peripheral blood. The rearrangement uses TRBV6-2 or TRBV6-3 and TRBJ2-7, with TRBD2 matching 10 bases. CDR3 bases: TGTGCCAGCAGTCCCGGACTAGCGGTACGTTACGAGCAGTACTTC. Translating it yields CASSPGLAVRYEQYF.